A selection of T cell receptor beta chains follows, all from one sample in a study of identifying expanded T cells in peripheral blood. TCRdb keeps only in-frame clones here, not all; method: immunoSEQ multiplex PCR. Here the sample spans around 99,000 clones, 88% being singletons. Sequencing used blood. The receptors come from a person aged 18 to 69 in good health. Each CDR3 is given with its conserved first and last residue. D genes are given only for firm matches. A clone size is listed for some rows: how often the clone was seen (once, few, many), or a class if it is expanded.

CDR3 DNA: TGTGCCAGCAGTTTGAGCAGGGGGTCCGAAAAACTGTTTTTT
CDR3 protein: CASSLSRGSEKLFF
J gene: TRBJ1-4
D gene: TRBD1
V gene: TRBV25-1
clone size: .

CDR3 DNA: TGTGCCTCGGGACTCGAAGAGACCCAGTACTTC
CDR3 protein: CASGLEETQYF
J gene: TRBJ2-5
D gene: .
V gene: TRBV10-3
clone size: .

CDR3 DNA: TGCGCCAGCAGCTTGACAGATTCTAACTATGGCTACACCTTC
CDR3 protein: CASSLTDSNYGYTF
J gene: TRBJ1-2
D gene: .
V gene: TRBV5-1
clone size: .

CDR3 DNA: TGTGCCAGCAGCCCGACAGGTTCTAACTATGGCTACACCTTC
CDR3 protein: CASSPTGSNYGYTF
J gene: TRBJ1-2
D gene: .
V gene: TRBV5-8
clone size: .

CDR3 DNA: TGTGCCAGCAGCTTAAACCCCGCGGCAGGGGTGGGGACTGAAGCTTTCTTT
CDR3 protein: CASSLNPAAGVGTEAFF
J gene: TRBJ1-1
D gene: .
V gene: TRBV7-2
clone size: .

CDR3 DNA: TGTGCCAGCAGTGAACTGAGCGGGGGGAACTACGAGCAGTACTTC
CDR3 protein: CASSELSGGNYEQYF
J gene: TRBJ2-7
D gene: TRBD2
V gene: TRBV2
clone size: .

CDR3 DNA: TGTGCCAGCAGCTTGGGGGACAGGGGGCGGACTGAAGCTTTCTTT
CDR3 protein: CASSLGDRGRTEAFF
J gene: TRBJ1-1
D gene: TRBD1
V gene: TRBV5-4
clone size: .

CDR3 DNA: TGTTACTTCACAGATCACTACGAGCAGTACTTC
CDR3 protein: CYFTDHYEQYF
J gene: TRBJ2-7
D gene: .
V gene: TRBV19
clone size: .

CDR3 DNA: TGCGCCAGCAGTCGGACTTCGAACACCGGGGAGCTGTTTTTT
CDR3 protein: CASSRTSNTGELFF
J gene: TRBJ2-2
D gene: .
V gene: TRBV5-1
clone size: .

CDR3 DNA: TGTGCCAGCAGTTTCGGCTCTACTAATGAAAAACTGTTTTTT
CDR3 protein: CASSFGSTNEKLFF
J gene: TRBJ1-4
D gene: .
V gene: TRBV27
clone size: .

CDR3 DNA: TGTGCCTGGAGGGGACTAGCGGGGGGGCAGAATGAGCAGTTCTTC
CDR3 protein: CAWRGLAGGQNEQFF
J gene: TRBJ2-1
D gene: TRBD2
V gene: TRBV30
clone size: .

CDR3 DNA: TGTGCCAGTAGGGACAGGGAAGGGCAGCCCCAGCATTTT
CDR3 protein: CASRDREGQPQHF
J gene: TRBJ1-5
D gene: TRBD1
V gene: TRBV19
clone size: .

CDR3 DNA: TGTGCCAGTAGTCCCTCCTGGGACCCCAAGGATGAGCAGTTCTTC
CDR3 protein: CASSPSWDPKDEQFF
J gene: TRBJ2-1
D gene: .
V gene: TRBV19
clone size: .

CDR3 DNA: TGCAGCGTCTTACTATCGGGGATAGAGACCCAGTACTTC
CDR3 protein: CSVLLSGIETQYF
J gene: TRBJ2-5
D gene: .
V gene: TRBV29-1
clone size: .

CDR3 DNA: TGTGCCAGTAGCCCGGGGCAGTACGAGCAGTACTTC
CDR3 protein: CASSPGQYEQYF
J gene: TRBJ2-7
D gene: .
V gene: TRBV7-9
clone size: .

CDR3 DNA: TGTGCCAGCAGCCCCAGACAGGGGGACACTGAAGCTTTCTTT
CDR3 protein: CASSPRQGDTEAFF
J gene: TRBJ1-1
D gene: TRBD1
V gene: TRBV7-2
clone size: .

CDR3 DNA: TGTGCCAGCAGCCCCACGTGGAGCACGACTTACGAGCAGTACTTC
CDR3 protein: CASSPTWSTTYEQYF
J gene: TRBJ2-7
D gene: .
V gene: TRBV12-1
clone size: .

CDR3 DNA: TGTGCCAGCTCACCAAATCTGGAAGACACCATATATTTT
CDR3 protein: CASSPNLEDTIYF
J gene: TRBJ1-3
D gene: .
V gene: TRBV18
clone size: .

CDR3 DNA: TGTGCCAGCAGGCCCTCCGGGACAGGGGTTAACTATGGCTACACCTTC
CDR3 protein: CASRPSGTGVNYGYTF
J gene: TRBJ1-2
D gene: TRBD1
V gene: TRBV14
clone size: .

CDR3 DNA: TGCGCCAGCAGCTTGGGGACTAGCGCTTACGAGCAGTACTTC
CDR3 protein: CASSLGTSAYEQYF
J gene: TRBJ2-7
D gene: TRBD2
V gene: TRBV5-1
clone size: .

CDR3 DNA: TGCAGCGTCAATATTAGGACAGCCTACGAGCAGTACTTC
CDR3 protein: CSVNIRTAYEQYF
J gene: TRBJ2-7
D gene: .
V gene: TRBV29-1
clone size: few

CDR3 DNA: TGTGCCAGCTCACTTAACTCGGGGGTCACTGAAGCTTTCTTT
CDR3 protein: CASSLNSGVTEAFF
J gene: TRBJ1-1
D gene: .
V gene: TRBV18
clone size: .

CDR3 DNA: TGTGCCAGTACCTCAGGGGCCTCTGGGGCCAACGTCCTGACTTTC
CDR3 protein: CASTSGASGANVLTF
J gene: TRBJ2-6
D gene: .
V gene: TRBV19
clone size: .

CDR3 DNA: TGTGCCACCAGCAGAGATGGGGTGGGGGAGCAGTACTTC
CDR3 protein: CATSRDGVGEQYF
J gene: TRBJ2-7
D gene: .
V gene: TRBV15
clone size: .

CDR3 DNA: TGTGCCAGCAGCACACTAACAGCGGGATCAGGAAACACCATATATTTT
CDR3 protein: CASSTLTAGSGNTIYF
J gene: TRBJ1-3
D gene: .
V gene: TRBV28
clone size: .

CDR3 DNA: TGTGCTAGTGGTCTGACGGTTAACTATGGCTACACCTTC
CDR3 protein: CASGLTVNYGYTF
J gene: TRBJ1-2
D gene: .
V gene: TRBV12-5
clone size: .

CDR3 DNA: TGTGCCAGCAGCTCTACAGGGAATTCACCCCTCCACTTT
CDR3 protein: CASSSTGNSPLHF
J gene: TRBJ1-6
D gene: .
V gene: TRBV7-2
clone size: few

CDR3 DNA: TGTGCCAGCAGCGCCTTGGGACGTGAGACCCAGTACTTC
CDR3 protein: CASSALGRETQYF
J gene: TRBJ2-5
D gene: .
V gene: TRBV7-2
clone size: .

CDR3 DNA: TGTGCCAGCAGCTTAAGTCCGGGGACCTCCACAGATACGCAGTATTTT
CDR3 protein: CASSLSPGTSTDTQYF
J gene: TRBJ2-3
D gene: .
V gene: TRBV7-3
clone size: .

CDR3 DNA: TGTGCCAGCAGGTTGGGACAGGAGGACTATGGCTACACCTTC
CDR3 protein: CASRLGQEDYGYTF
J gene: TRBJ1-2
D gene: TRBD1
V gene: TRBV2
clone size: .

CDR3 DNA: TGTGCCAGCAGCGATAGCGGGAGGGCCGGAGATACGCAGTATTTT
CDR3 protein: CASSDSGRAGDTQYF
J gene: TRBJ2-3
D gene: TRBD2
V gene: TRBV9
clone size: .

CDR3 DNA: TGTGCCAGCAGTGAGGCGTGGGGTGCTGAAGCTTTCTTT
CDR3 protein: CASSEAWGAEAFF
J gene: TRBJ1-1
D gene: .
V gene: TRBV6-4
clone size: .

CDR3 DNA: TGTGCCAGCAGTTACTCAGTAGGGAGTTACAATGAGCAGTTCTTC
CDR3 protein: CASSYSVGSYNEQFF
J gene: TRBJ2-1
D gene: .
V gene: TRBV6-5
clone size: .

CDR3 DNA: TGTGCCTGGAGTGTGGGGTGGGAAGAGACCCAGTACTTC
CDR3 protein: CAWSVGWEETQYF
J gene: TRBJ2-5
D gene: .
V gene: TRBV30
clone size: once

CDR3 DNA: TGCGCCAGCAGCCGACAGGATAACACCGGGGAGCTGTTTTTT
CDR3 protein: CASSRQDNTGELFF
J gene: TRBJ2-2
D gene: .
V gene: TRBV4-3
clone size: .

CDR3 DNA: TGCGCCAGCAGCCAAGGTCTAACAGAGAATCAGCCCCAGCATTTT
CDR3 protein: CASSQGLTENQPQHF
J gene: TRBJ1-5
D gene: .
V gene: TRBV4-3
clone size: .

CDR3 DNA: TGTGCCAGCAGGATATCAACTAATGAAAAACTGTTTTTT
CDR3 protein: CASRISTNEKLFF
J gene: TRBJ1-4
D gene: .
V gene: TRBV7-9
clone size: few

CDR3 DNA: TGTGCCAGCAGCCAACAGGGACTAGCGGGACTCTTGGATACGCAGTATTTT
CDR3 protein: CASSQQGLAGLLDTQYF
J gene: TRBJ2-3
D gene: TRBD2
V gene: TRBV14
clone size: once

CDR3 DNA: TGTGCCAGCAGCAGAACAGGGTACGGCAATCAGCCCCAGCATTTT
CDR3 protein: CASSRTGYGNQPQHF
J gene: TRBJ1-5
D gene: .
V gene: TRBV7-9
clone size: .

CDR3 DNA: TGTGCCAGCAGTCTCGGCCTAGGAATGGCAGAGACCCAGTACTTC
CDR3 protein: CASSLGLGMAETQYF
J gene: TRBJ2-5
D gene: .
V gene: TRBV27
clone size: many

CDR3 DNA: TGTGCCAGTCGACCGGGACAGGGGTTTAACGAGCAGTACTTC
CDR3 protein: CASRPGQGFNEQYF
J gene: TRBJ2-7
D gene: TRBD1
V gene: TRBV19
clone size: .

CDR3 DNA: TGTGCCAGCAGTTTGGCAGTTCCCTACGAGCAGTACTTC
CDR3 protein: CASSLAVPYEQYF
J gene: TRBJ2-7
D gene: .
V gene: TRBV28
clone size: .

CDR3 DNA: TGTGCCAGCAGAACCGGGACGGACTACGAGCAGTACTTC
CDR3 protein: CASRTGTDYEQYF
J gene: TRBJ2-7
D gene: .
V gene: TRBV6-6
clone size: once

CDR3 DNA: TGTGCCAGCAGCGTAGAATGGCATAGGGGACTCTATGGCTACACCTTC
CDR3 protein: CASSVEWHRGLYGYTF
J gene: TRBJ1-2
D gene: .
V gene: TRBV7-9
clone size: .

CDR3 DNA: TGTGCCAGCAGCCAAGGCAGTACCTACGAGCAGTACTTC
CDR3 protein: CASSQGSTYEQYF
J gene: TRBJ2-7
D gene: .
V gene: TRBV14
clone size: .

CDR3 DNA: TGCGCCAGTCGGAGGGCTAACAATGAGCAGTTCTTC
CDR3 protein: CASRRANNEQFF
J gene: TRBJ2-1
D gene: .
V gene: TRBV5-1
clone size: .

CDR3 DNA: TGTGCCAGCAGCTTAGCGGGCCGATTAAGCTCCTACGAGCAGTACTTC
CDR3 protein: CASSLAGRLSSYEQYF
J gene: TRBJ2-7
D gene: .
V gene: TRBV7-8
clone size: .

CDR3 DNA: TGTGCCAGCAGCGTAGGGAGTCGCACAGATACGCAGTATTTT
CDR3 protein: CASSVGSRTDTQYF
J gene: TRBJ2-3
D gene: .
V gene: TRBV5-4
clone size: .

CDR3 DNA: TGTGCCAGCAGTACGGAAGGGGGTGGGGAGACCCAGTACTTC
CDR3 protein: CASSTEGGGETQYF
J gene: TRBJ2-5
D gene: .
V gene: TRBV6-5
clone size: .

CDR3 DNA: TGCGCCAGCCCTCCGGGGTGTCAAGAGACCCAGTACTTC
CDR3 protein: CASPPGCQETQYF
J gene: TRBJ2-5
D gene: .
V gene: TRBV4-3
clone size: .

CDR3 DNA: TGTGCCAGCAGTCGTGATGAAAAACTGTTTTTT
CDR3 protein: CASSRDEKLFF
J gene: TRBJ1-4
D gene: .
V gene: TRBV7-9
clone size: .

CDR3 DNA: TGTGCCAGCAGCTTTAGCGGCTCTGGAAACACCATATATTTT
CDR3 protein: CASSFSGSGNTIYF
J gene: TRBJ1-3
D gene: .
V gene: TRBV7-8
clone size: few

CDR3 DNA: TGTGCCAGCAGCGAAGGGACAGGGTCGCATGAGCAGTTCTTC
CDR3 protein: CASSEGTGSHEQFF
J gene: TRBJ2-1
D gene: TRBD1
V gene: TRBV7-3
clone size: .

CDR3 DNA: TGTGCCAGTAGTATAGTCGCCAGGGGGCGCCACGGGGAGCTGTTTTTT
CDR3 protein: CASSIVARGRHGELFF
J gene: TRBJ2-2
D gene: TRBD1
V gene: TRBV19
clone size: .

CDR3 DNA: TGTGCCAGCAGCGCCGGGACAAAAGAGACCCAGTACTTC
CDR3 protein: CASSAGTKETQYF
J gene: TRBJ2-5
D gene: .
V gene: TRBV9
clone size: .

CDR3 DNA: TGTGCCTGCAAGCGGGGCCAAGAGACCCAGTACTTC
CDR3 protein: CACKRGQETQYF
J gene: TRBJ2-5
D gene: TRBD2
V gene: TRBV30
clone size: .

CDR3 DNA: TGTGCCAGCAGCCGACAGGGTGACTATGGCTACACCTTC
CDR3 protein: CASSRQGDYGYTF
J gene: TRBJ1-2
D gene: TRBD1
V gene: TRBV7-2
clone size: medium-sized

CDR3 DNA: TGTGCCAGCAGTACCGATTTACAGCGGTGGGGGAAAACATACGAGCAGTACTTC
CDR3 protein: CASSTDLQRWGKTYEQYF
J gene: TRBJ2-7
D gene: .
V gene: TRBV25-1
clone size: .

CDR3 DNA: TGTGCCAGCACCAGGACAGGGGAGACCCAGTACTTC
CDR3 protein: CASTRTGETQYF
J gene: TRBJ2-5
D gene: TRBD1
V gene: TRBV2
clone size: .

CDR3 DNA: TGTGCCAGCTCACCACGCTCACCGGACACTAGCTCCTACGAGCAGTACTTC
CDR3 protein: CASSPRSPDTSSYEQYF
J gene: TRBJ2-7
D gene: .
V gene: TRBV18
clone size: few